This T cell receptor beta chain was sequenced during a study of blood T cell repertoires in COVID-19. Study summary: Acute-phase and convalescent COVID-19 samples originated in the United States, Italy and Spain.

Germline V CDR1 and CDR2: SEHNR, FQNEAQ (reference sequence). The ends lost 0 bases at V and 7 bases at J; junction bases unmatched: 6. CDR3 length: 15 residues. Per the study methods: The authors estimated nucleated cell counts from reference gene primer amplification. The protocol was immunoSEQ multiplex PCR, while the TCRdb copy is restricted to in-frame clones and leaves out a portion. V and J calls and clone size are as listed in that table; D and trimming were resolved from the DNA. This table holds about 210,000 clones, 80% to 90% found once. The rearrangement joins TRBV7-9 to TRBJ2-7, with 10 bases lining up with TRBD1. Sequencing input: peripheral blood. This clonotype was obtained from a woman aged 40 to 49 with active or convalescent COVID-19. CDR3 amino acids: CASSLAGQGVKEQYF. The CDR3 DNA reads TGTGCCAGCAGCTTAGCAGGACAGGGGGTAAAGGAGCAGTACTTC.